These 17 T cell receptor beta chains came from one sample sequenced in a study of T cells after yellow fever vaccination (dated by TCRdb to between 2018 and 2021). What this sample's treatment or condition label stands for: live attenuated yellow fever vaccine strain. The library was made by 5' RACE. Sequencing instrument: Illumina HiSeq 2500. Clones were called with MiXCR by TCRdb after fastp trimmed the public reads at Q25, and only in-frame beta chains were retained. Rows are unified per CDR3 protein, each entry keeping the most common DNA and genes. Counted in this sample were 500,000 to 650,000 distinct CDR3 sequences; 13% of them appeared once. In total, the top ten clones hold roughly 13% of the sample. Source: PBMCs, taken on the day of the yellow fever booster vaccination. These receptors came from a man in his thirties or forties who received the YFV17D yellow fever vaccine.

There are a few counts of this clonotype. This rearrangement joins TRBV6-6 to TRBJ1-1; no clear D gene. The length of the CDR3 is 12 residues. Germline V CDR1 and CDR2: MNHNY, SVGAGI (reference sequence). Trimming stripped 2 bases from V and 8 bases from J, with 9 bases between. The CDR3 loop is CASSYPGREAFF. The CDR3 coding sequence is TGTGCCAGCAGTTACCCGGGCAGGGAAGCTTTCTTT.

A few counts support this clonotype. The chain employs TRBV6-1 and TRBJ2-1, with 7 bases lining up with TRBD2. The trim removed 6 bases at V and 10 bases at J, leaving 15 bases unmatched. In germline, CDR1 is MNHNS, CDR2 SASEGT. The CDR3 contains 15 residues. The CDR3 DNA reads TGTGCCAGCAGGCCCCGGGACTACAGAAGATTAGAGCAGTTCTTC. It specifies CASRPRDYRRLEQFF.

This clonotype has a single count. This chain links TRBV18 with TRBJ2-7; possible D gene TRBD1, 5 bases. Looked up from germline, CDR1 is KGHSH and CDR2 is LQKENI. This CDR3 is 12 amino acids long. Trimming removed 3 bases at V and 6 bases at J, with 9 bases between. CDR3 coding DNA: TGTGCCAGCTCACCGGGGCCATCCGAGCAGTACTTC. It encodes CASSPGPSEQYF.

This clonotype has more than one count but fewer than ten. This chain links TRBV7-2 with TRBJ2-5, with 7 bases identical to TRBD2. V was clipped by 5 bases and J by 5 bases; unmatched bases: 17. CDR3 length: 17 residues. Germline-derived CDR1 and CDR2 are SGHTA and FQGNSA. The CDR3 loop is CASSKGGGGTGMETQYF. Here the CDR3 DNA reads TGTGCCAGCAGCAAAGGTGGGGGGGGGACTGGGATGGAGACCCAGTACTTC.

This clonotype showed up just a few times. The gene calls are TRBV10-3 and TRBJ1-2; 7 bases agree with TRBD1. Per the germline V gene, CDR1 is ENHRY and CDR2 is SYGVKD. This CDR3 has 13 residues. The trim removed 6 bases at V and 6 bases at J, leaving 7 bases unmatched. The CDR3 DNA is TGTGCCATCAGATTCGACAGGGTCCATGGCTACACCTTC. Its protein is CAIRFDRVHGYTF.

V gene TRBV28 combines with J gene TRBJ1-6, with a weak D call TRBD1 (5 bases). The germline gives CDR1 MDHEN, CDR2 SYDVKM. CDR3 length: 16 amino acids. The ends were cut back, 4 bases at V and 4 bases at J, with 14 bases in the middle. In nucleotides, the CDR3 is TGTGCCAGCAGTTCAACTTCTCAGGGATATAATTCACCCCTCCACTTT. Translating gives CASSSTSQGYNSPLHF.

The V call is TRBV5-1, the J call TRBJ2-2, with D perhaps matching TRBD1 or TRBD2 (6 bases each). V gave up 7 bases and J gave up 1 base, with 14 bases separating them. In germline, CDR1 is SGHRS, CDR2 YFSETQ. The CDR3 sequence is 15 residues long. The CDR3 DNA is TGCGCCAGCTCCGGGGGCGGATTGAACACCGGGGAGCTGTTTTTT. Protein product: CASSGGGLNTGELFF.

This chain joins TRBV6-5 and TRBJ1-2; TRBD1 agrees at 7 bases. In germline, CDR1 is MNHEY, CDR2 SVGAGI. V was pared by 2 bases and J by 5 bases, with 8 bases of the junction left unmatched. CDR3 size: 15 residues. The DNA of the CDR3 is TGTGCCAGCAGTTACCTAGCGGGGACAGATTATGGCTACACCTTC. It translates to CASSYLAGTDYGYTF.

As to this clonotype: The germline gene is not matched at one end of the junction; a read error may be the cause. This chain uses TRBV7-7 with TRBJ2-5, with a tentative D call TRBD2 (5 bases). CDR3 length: 14 residues. Germline V gene lookup returns CDR1 SSHAT and CDR2 FNYEAQ (reference sequence). The CDR3 region has the DNA TGTGCTAGCAGCTTAGCGATAGGGCCGGGGACCCAGTACTTC. This sequence encodes CASSLAIGPGTQYF.

The chain is built from TRBV6-2 or TRBV6-3 and TRBJ2-4, with D hard to call. The CDR3 is 13 residues long. Trimming took off 2 bases at V and 6 bases at J, with 8 bases between the two ends. CDR1 is MNHEY and CDR2 is SVGEGT in the germline V gene. The CDR3 spells CASSYGQLNIQYF. CDR3 coding DNA: TGTGCCAGCAGTTACGGCCAGCTAAACATTCAGTACTTC.

The CDR3 DNA follows: TGTGCCAGCTCACCACGGGTGGGTGGCTACGAGCAGTACTTC. Its translation: CASSPRVGGYEQYF. The gene calls are TRBV18 and TRBJ2-7; unclear D gene. Germline loops: CDR1 KGHSH, CDR2 LQKENI. This CDR3 spans 14 amino acids. The V end lost 1 base, the J end lost 3 bases, and 10 bases lay between the germline ends.

The chain has TRBV25-1 and TRBJ2-3; 8 nucleotides agree with TRBD2. V shed 0 bases and J 4 bases; nucleotides not matched to a gene: 6. This CDR3 comprises 16 residues. Looked up from germline, CDR1 is MGHDK and CDR2 is SYGVNS. The CDR3 DNA is TGTGCCAGCAGTGAATATTCCGGGAGGGCCTCAGATACGCAGTATTTT. This translates into CASSEYSGRASDTQYF.

This clonotype was picked up many times. The chain has TRBV9 and TRBJ2-7, with 11 bases that match TRBD1. The V gene's germline CDR1 is SGDLS and CDR2 YYNGEE. The CDR3 extends over 15 amino acids. V trimming: 4 bases; J trimming: 2 bases; junction bases outside the gene matches: 5. CDR3 sequence (DNA): TGTGCCAGCAGCCCGGGGACAGGGGGACCCTACGAGCAGTACTTC. This encodes CASSPGTGGPYEQYF.

The genes are TRBV20-1 and TRBJ1-5; 7 nucleotides agree with TRBD1. The CDR3 contains 15 residues. The ends lost 4 bases at V and 3 bases at J; junction bases unmatched: 9. Germline values: CDR1 DFQATT, CDR2 SNEGSKA (reference sequence). CDR3 sequence (DNA): TGCAGTGCTATTCCCCTTGACAGGGACAATCAGCCCCAGCATTTT. Its protein product is CSAIPLDRDNQPQHF.

This clonotype was seen ten or more times. The V call is TRBV4-3, the J call TRBJ1-4; 11 nucleotides line up with TRBD1. V dropped 2 bases and J dropped 6; count of bases not matched to a gene: 2. The CDR3 has 15 amino acids. Germline V gene data show CDR1 as LGHNA and CDR2 as YSLEER. The CDR3 region has the DNA TGCGCCAGCAGCCAACCGGGACAGGGGGATGAAAAACTGTTTTTT. It specifies CASSQPGQGDEKLFF.

In its sample, this clonotype was seen a few times. The rearrangement uses TRBV20-1 and TRBJ2-7, with 8 nucleotides matching TRBD1. This CDR3 is 14 amino acids long. V was pared by 2 bases and J by 4 bases, with 7 bases of the junction left unmatched. The germline CDR1 and CDR2 sequences are DFQATT and SNEGSKA (reference sequence). The CDR3 region is CSARPRQGAYEQYF. The CDR3, as DNA: TGCAGTGCTAGACCCCGGCAGGGGGCTTACGAGCAGTACTTC.

The chain carries TRBV29-1 and TRBJ2-1; D perhaps matches TRBD2 (6 bases). Germline CDR1 and CDR2: SQVTM and ANQGSEA. CDR3 size: 16 residues. Trimming took 6 bases from V and 2 from J, leaving 20 bases between them. DNA of the CDR3: TGCAGCGTCGTTGAAGTCGGGAGCGGCACCTACAATGAGCAGTTCTTC. Its protein product is CSVVEVGSGTYNEQFF.